The 12 T cell receptor beta chains presented below share a single source sample, sequenced in a study of neoadjuvant anti-PD-1 for oral cavity cancer (dated by TCRdb to about 2021). The meaning of the sample's time point label: before neoadjuvant nivolumab. Libraries were built with the immunoSEQ multiplex PCR assay. Not all clones reach the TCRdb copy of this immuneACCESS table, which keeps in-frame sequences only. Checked studies attribute under half of the gap to unresolved V genes and leave the rest unexplained. The sample contains approximately 35,000 clones, 85% to 90% of them found a single time. The ten largest clones capture 3.5% of the sample. Sequenced material: PBMCs, taken before nivolumab (anti-PD-1) treatment. The receptors stem from a person aged 40-85 years with oral cavity squamous cell carcinoma.

The V and J genes are TRBV2 and TRBJ1-6, with D possibly being TRBD1 (5 bases). The germline V gene has CDR1 SNHLY and CDR2 FYNNEI. V was pared by 3 bases and J by 8 bases, with 14 bases between. The CDR3 extends over 15 amino acids. The CDR3 nucleotides are TGTGCCAGCAGTGATCGGGGGAGGGATCATTCACCCCTCCACTTT. It translates to CASSDRGRDHSPLHF.

This clone was seen just once. The J gene is TRBJ1-1, the V gene TRBV19; 11 bases match TRBD1. This CDR3 is built from 15 residues. The V and J ends lost 9 bases and 5 bases, in that order; junction bases with no gene match: 11. CDR1 is LNHDA, CDR2 SQIVND, per germline (reference sequence). Here the CDR3 reads CASWDRGVMGTEAFF. The CDR3 bases are TGTGCCAGCTGGGACAGGGGGGTGATGGGGACTGAAGCTTTCTTT.

The chain links TRBV7-9 to TRBJ1-2, with 7 bases lining up with TRBD1. Losses at the gene ends were 3 bases for V and 1 base for J; bases not matched to a gene: 11. Germline-derived CDR1 and CDR2 are SEHNR and FQNEAQ (reference sequence). This CDR3 is 17 amino acids long. CDR3 region: CASSFRQGASVNYGYTF. CDR3 bases: TGTGCCAGCAGCTTCCGACAGGGTGCATCTGTTAACTATGGCTACACCTTC.

The chain couples TRBV2 to TRBJ1-1; the D is unclear. Trimming pared 7 bases from V and 2 bases from J, leaving 14 bases between. The CDR3 loop spans 14 amino acids. Germline V gene data show CDR1 as SNHLY and CDR2 as FYNNEI. In DNA form, the CDR3 reads TGTGCCAGCAAAGGACTTGAAAAAAACACTGAAGCTTTCTTT. It encodes CASKGLEKNTEAFF.

The chain is built from TRBV5-8 and TRBJ2-5; 11 bases line up with TRBD1. Looked up from germline, CDR1 is SGHTS and CDR2 is YDEGEE. The CDR3 is 16 residues long. Germline trimming cut 4 bases from V and 1 base from J; bases unmatched to any gene: 6. The CDR3 here is CASSPWTGGFQETQYF. In DNA, the CDR3 is TGTGCCAGCAGCCCCTGGACAGGGGGCTTCCAAGAGACCCAGTACTTC.

The chain has TRBV7-2 and TRBJ1-1, with D perhaps TRBD1 (6 bases). The germline V and J ends were trimmed by 5 bases and 1 base, with 20 bases remaining between them. The germline V gene encodes CDR1 SGHTA and CDR2 FQGNSA. The CDR3 is 17 amino acids. CDR3 region: CASSLGTGLVGNTEAFF. DNA for the CDR3: TGTGCCAGCAGCCTGGGAACAGGGCTCGTTGGGAACACTGAAGCTTTCTTT.

This clone turned up a few times. CDR3 in amino acids: CASSRYHDRNQPQHF. The CDR3 DNA follows: TGCGCCAGCAGCCGATACCACGATCGTAATCAGCCCCAGCATTTT. The chain couples TRBV4-3 to TRBJ1-5; D is unclear. CDR1 and CDR2 (germline): LGHNA, YSLEER. Trimming took 4 bases from V and 4 from J, leaving 14 bases between them. This CDR3 spans 15 amino acids.

Turning to this clone: Additional DNA sequences in this sample encode the identical CDR3. V usage is TRBV5-4 and J usage is TRBJ2-7; tentatively, D is TRBD1 (5 bases). CDR1 is SGHNT, CDR2 YYREEE, per germline (reference sequence). CDR3 size: 15 residues. V lost 0 bases to trimming and J lost 2 bases, with 12 bases between them. CDR3 amino acids: CASSLGVGQAYEQYF. CDR3 nucleotides: TGTGCCAGCAGCTTGGGGGTGGGGCAAGCCTACGAGCAGTACTTC.

The genes are TRBV11-1 and TRBJ2-3; D perhaps matches TRBD2 (6 bases). The V end was cut by 8 bases, the J end by 2 bases, with 20 bases between. The CDR3 sequence is 16 residues long. Per germline, CDR1 SGHAT and CDR2 FQDESV (reference sequence). The CDR3: CASGDPGGAATDTQYF. The CDR3 coding sequence is TGTGCCAGCGGCGACCCCGGAGGGGCGGCCACAGATACGCAGTATTTT.

The V call is TRBV10-3, the J call TRBJ1-3; TRBD1 is a possible D gene (5 bases). CDR1 is ENHRY and CDR2 is SYGVKD in the germline V gene. The CDR3 has 16 amino acids. Trimming cost V 2 bases and J 3 bases, with 14 bases left between them. CDR3 nucleotides: TGTGCCATCAGTGAGGATGGAGGGGAAGATGGAAACACCATATATTTT. The encoded protein is CAISEDGGEDGNTIYF.

V is TRBV19 and J is TRBJ2-7; possible D gene TRBD2, 5 bases. This CDR3 has 16 residues. The V and J ends lost 3 bases and 3 bases respectively, with 18 bases between them. Per germline, CDR1 LNHDA and CDR2 SQIVND (reference sequence). As DNA, the CDR3 is TGTGCCAGTAGTATTTCGGCTGATGAGGGATTCTACGAGCAGTACTTC. It codes for CASSISADEGFYEQYF.

This sequence joins TRBV6-5 and TRBJ1-2; 8 bases agree with TRBD1. Germline V gene sequence: CDR1 MNHEY, CDR2 SVGAGI. The junction had 10 bases not matched to a gene; V was cut back by 2 bases and J by 8 bases. CDR3 length: 15 amino acids. The CDR3 loop reads CASSYGSGGMEGYTF. In nucleotides, the CDR3 is TGTGCCAGCAGTTACGGCTCAGGGGGCATGGAGGGCTACACCTTC.